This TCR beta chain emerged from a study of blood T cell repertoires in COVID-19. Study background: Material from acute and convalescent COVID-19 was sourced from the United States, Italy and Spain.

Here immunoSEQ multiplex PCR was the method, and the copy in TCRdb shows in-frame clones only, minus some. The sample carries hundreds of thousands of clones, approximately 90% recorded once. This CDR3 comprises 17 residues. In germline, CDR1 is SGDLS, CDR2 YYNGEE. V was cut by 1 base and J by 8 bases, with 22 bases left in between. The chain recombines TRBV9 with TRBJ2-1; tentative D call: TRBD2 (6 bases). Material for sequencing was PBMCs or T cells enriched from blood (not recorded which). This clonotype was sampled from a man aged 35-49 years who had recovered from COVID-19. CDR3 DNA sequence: TGTGCCAGCAGCGTAAATTTGGGGCTAGCGTTGGTAGATGAGCAGTTCTTC. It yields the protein CASSVNLGLALVDEQFF.